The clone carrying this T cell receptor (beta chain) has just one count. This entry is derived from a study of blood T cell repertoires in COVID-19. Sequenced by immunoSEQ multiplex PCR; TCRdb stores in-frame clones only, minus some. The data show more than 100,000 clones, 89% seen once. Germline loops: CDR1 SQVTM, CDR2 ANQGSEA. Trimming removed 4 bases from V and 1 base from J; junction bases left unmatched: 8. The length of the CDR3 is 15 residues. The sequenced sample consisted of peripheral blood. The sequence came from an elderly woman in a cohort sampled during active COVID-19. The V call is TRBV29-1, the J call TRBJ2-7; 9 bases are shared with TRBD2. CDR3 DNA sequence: TGCAGCGTTGGAGGGGGACTAGCCGGTTCCTACGAGCAGTACTTC. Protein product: CSVGGGLAGSYEQYF.